Listed below are T cell receptor beta chains from one sample, sequenced in a study of OX40 agonist ivuxolimab in advanced cancers. TCRdb's table, derived via immunoSEQ multiplex PCR, lists solely in-frame clones and lacks some. The table lists some 61,000 clones, around 89% of them singletons. Here the sequenced sample was CD4+ or CD8+ T cells sorted from blood, taken in a trial of the OX40 agonist ivuxolimab. The receptors here all came from an adult with an advanced solid tumor such as melanoma, head and neck, liver or kidney cancer. Each CDR3 is given with its conserved first and last residue. Each record gives: D gene, CDR3 length, J gene, V gene, clone size, CDR3 protein, CDR3 DNA. A D gene is named only where the DNA matches it firmly. Clone size, where shown, is once, few, many, or a class for clones that have expanded.

>-|16|TRBJ2-7|TRBV30|-
CAWIETNQRAPYEQYF
TGTGCCTGGATTGAAACGAATCAGCGGGCCCCCTACGAGCAGTACTTC
>TRBD1|14|TRBJ1-2|TRBV2|-
CASTGQGGNYGYTF
TGTGCCAGCACAGGACAGGGCGGTAACTATGGCTACACCTTC
>-|13|TRBJ2-7|TRBV28|-
CASSRASLYEQYF
TGTGCCAGCAGTCGGGCTAGTCTCTACGAGCAGTACTTC
>-|16|TRBJ2-1|TRBV11-2|once
CASSSPGAQDKNEQFF
TGTGCCAGCAGCTCGCCAGGGGCACAGGACAAAAATGAGCAGTTCTTC
>-|14|TRBJ1-1|TRBV5-1|-
CASSLEWRNTEAFF
TGCGCCAGCAGCTTGGAATGGCGGAACACTGAAGCTTTCTTT
>TRBD2|15|TRBJ2-2|TRBV14|-
CASSPGGRYTGELFF
TGTGCCAGCAGCCCGGGGGGTCGGTACACCGGGGAGCTGTTTTTT
>TRBD2|16|TRBJ2-5|TRBV11-2|-
CASHPGLADYQETQYF
TGTGCCAGCCACCCGGGACTAGCGGATTACCAAGAGACCCAGTACTTC
>-|13|TRBJ2-7|TRBV9|-
CASSVGDSMRQYF
TGTGCCAGCAGCGTAGGTGATAGCATGAGGCAGTACTTC
>-|16|TRBJ2-7|TRBV27|-
CASSYNRAYPSYEQYF
TGTGCCAGCAGTTATAATAGGGCTTATCCCTCCTACGAGCAGTACTTC
>-|14|TRBJ1-1|TRBV30|once
CAWSFTGGVTEAFF
TGTGCCTGGAGCTTCACGGGGGGGGTCACTGAAGCTTTCTTT
>TRBD1|13|TRBJ2-7|TRBV7-9|few
CASSPTGPYEQYF
TGTGCCAGCAGCCCGACAGGGCCCTACGAGCAGTACTTC
>-|15|TRBJ2-1|TRBV5-1|-
CASTPLDAPYNEQFF
TGCGCCAGCACCCCGCTAGATGCACCCTACAATGAGCAGTTCTTC
>TRBD2|17|TRBJ2-7|TRBV7-7|-
CASSALSSGRPSYEQYF
TGTGCTAGCAGCGCATTATCTAGCGGGAGGCCCTCCTACGAGCAGTACTTC
>TRBD2|15|TRBJ2-2|TRBV19|-
CASIGTSGHPGELFF
TGTGCCAGTATAGGGACTAGCGGACACCCCGGGGAGCTGTTTTTT